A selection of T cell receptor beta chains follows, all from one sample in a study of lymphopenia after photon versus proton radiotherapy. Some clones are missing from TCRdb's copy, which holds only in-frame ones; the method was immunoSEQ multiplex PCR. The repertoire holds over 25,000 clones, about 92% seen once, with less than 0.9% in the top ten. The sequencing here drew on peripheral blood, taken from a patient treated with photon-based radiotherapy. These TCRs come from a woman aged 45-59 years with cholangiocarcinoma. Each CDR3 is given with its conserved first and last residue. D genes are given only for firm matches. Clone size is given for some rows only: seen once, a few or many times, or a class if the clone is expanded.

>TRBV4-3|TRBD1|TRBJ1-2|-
TGCGCCAGCAGCTCGGGACAGTCAACAGGCTACACCTTC
CASSSGQSTGYTF
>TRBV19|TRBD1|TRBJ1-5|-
TGTGCCAGTAGTAGGGATTGGACAGGTAACAGCAATCAGCCCCAGCATTTT
CASSRDWTGNSNQPQHF
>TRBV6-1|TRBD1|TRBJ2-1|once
TGTGCCAGCGGACGACAGGGGGCTGGGGTATGGCAGTTCTTC
CASGRQGAGVWQFF
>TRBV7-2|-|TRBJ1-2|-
TGTGCCAGCAGCTTAGGCGGCAGACAGTCTAACTATGGCTACACCTTC
CASSLGGRQSNYGYTF
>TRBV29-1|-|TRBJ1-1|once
TGCAGCGTTGAGGGGGCCGGGGTTAGGGCTGAAGCTTTCTTT
CSVEGAGVRAEAFF
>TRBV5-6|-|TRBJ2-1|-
TGTGCCAGCAGCTTGGATCCCTTCCGAGCATATGAGCAGTTCTTC
CASSLDPFRAYEQFF
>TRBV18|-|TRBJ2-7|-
TGTGCCAGCTCACAGTCTCTAGGTTTGAGCTCCTACGAGCAGTACTTC
CASSQSLGLSSYEQYF
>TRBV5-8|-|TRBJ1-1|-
TGTGCCAGCAGCTTGGCGCGGGGATACAGGTTGAACACTGAAGCTTTCTTT
CASSLARGYRLNTEAFF
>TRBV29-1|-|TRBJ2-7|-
TGCAGCGTCGCCCGGGGACCTCCCTACGAGCAGTACTTC
CSVARGPPYEQYF
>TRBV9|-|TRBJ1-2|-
TGTGCCAGCAGCGAATCCAGTTCTAACCTCGATAACTATGGCTACACCTTC
CASSESSSNLDNYGYTF
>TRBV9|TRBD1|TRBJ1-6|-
TGTGCCAGCAGCGAGTTAGGACAGGGGGGTTCACCCCTCCACTTT
CASSELGQGGSPLHF
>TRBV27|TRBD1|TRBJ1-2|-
TGTGCCAGCAGTGAAAGACAGGGGACAGGCTACACCTTC
CASSERQGTGYTF
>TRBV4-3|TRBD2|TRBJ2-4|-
TGCGCCAGCAGCCAAGATAATGGGGCTAGCGGGGGAGCCAAAAACATTCAGTACTTC
CASSQDNGASGGAKNIQYF
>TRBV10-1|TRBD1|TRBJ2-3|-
TGCGCCAGCAGTGCAGGGGGTGGAGATACGCAGTATTTT
CASSAGGGDTQYF
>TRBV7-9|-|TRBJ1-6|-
TGTGCCAGCAGCTTAATAATAATGAGGAGCTCCTATAATTCACCCCTCCACTTT
CASSLIIMRSSYNSPLHF
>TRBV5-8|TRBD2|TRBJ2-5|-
TGTGCCAGCAGCTGGGGGACTAGCGGGGGCTCACACCAAGAGACCCAGTACTTC
CASSWGTSGGSHQETQYF
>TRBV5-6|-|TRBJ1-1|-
TGTGCCAGCAGCCCGTACCCAGGGAAGAGGTTGAACACTGAAGCTTTCTTT
CASSPYPGKRLNTEAFF
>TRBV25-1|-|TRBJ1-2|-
TGTGCCAGCAGTGGGGCCACCTCAGGGAGGAGTGACTACACCTTC
CASSGATSGRSDYTF
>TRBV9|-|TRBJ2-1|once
TGTGCCAGCAGCGTAGTCCCACCGGGCAGGGAGTACAATGAGCAGTTCTTC
CASSVVPPGREYNEQFF
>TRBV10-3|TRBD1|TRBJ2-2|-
TGTGCCAGGACCTGGGGACAGGGGGACACCGGGGAGCTGTTTTTT
CARTWGQGDTGELFF
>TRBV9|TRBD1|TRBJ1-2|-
TGTGCCAGCAGCGTAGCCCGACAGGGGGGGGTTGGTGGCTACACCTTC
CASSVARQGGVGGYTF
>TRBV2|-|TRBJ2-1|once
TGTGCCAGCAGCGCGACAGATGAGCAGTTCTTC
CASSATDEQFF
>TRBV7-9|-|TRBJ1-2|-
TGTGCCAGCACCCTAGGGGTTGGCTACACCTTC
CASTLGVGYTF
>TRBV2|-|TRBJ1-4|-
TGTGCCAGCAGGGAGCAGGGTGGCACTAATGAAAAACTGTTTTTT
CASREQGGTNEKLFF
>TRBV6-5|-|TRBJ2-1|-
TGTGCCAGCAGGAGGGATGGGTCCTCCTACAATGAGCAGTTCTTC
CASRRDGSSYNEQFF
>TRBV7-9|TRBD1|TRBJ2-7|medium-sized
TGTGCCAGCAGCACTACAGGGGCCGCTGAAGACGAGCAGTACTTC
CASSTTGAAEDEQYF
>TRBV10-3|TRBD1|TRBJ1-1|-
TGTGCCACTTACCCCAGGACAGGGGACATGAACACTGAAGCTTTCTTT
CATYPRTGDMNTEAFF
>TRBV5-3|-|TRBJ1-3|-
TGTGCCAGAAGCTTGAAACGGGACGGTTACATTTCTGGAAACACCATATATTTT
CARSLKRDGYISGNTIYF
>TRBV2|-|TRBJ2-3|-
TGTGCCAGCAGTGAAGTGCGGGGACTTGGAGGAGATACGCAGTATTTT
CASSEVRGLGGDTQYF